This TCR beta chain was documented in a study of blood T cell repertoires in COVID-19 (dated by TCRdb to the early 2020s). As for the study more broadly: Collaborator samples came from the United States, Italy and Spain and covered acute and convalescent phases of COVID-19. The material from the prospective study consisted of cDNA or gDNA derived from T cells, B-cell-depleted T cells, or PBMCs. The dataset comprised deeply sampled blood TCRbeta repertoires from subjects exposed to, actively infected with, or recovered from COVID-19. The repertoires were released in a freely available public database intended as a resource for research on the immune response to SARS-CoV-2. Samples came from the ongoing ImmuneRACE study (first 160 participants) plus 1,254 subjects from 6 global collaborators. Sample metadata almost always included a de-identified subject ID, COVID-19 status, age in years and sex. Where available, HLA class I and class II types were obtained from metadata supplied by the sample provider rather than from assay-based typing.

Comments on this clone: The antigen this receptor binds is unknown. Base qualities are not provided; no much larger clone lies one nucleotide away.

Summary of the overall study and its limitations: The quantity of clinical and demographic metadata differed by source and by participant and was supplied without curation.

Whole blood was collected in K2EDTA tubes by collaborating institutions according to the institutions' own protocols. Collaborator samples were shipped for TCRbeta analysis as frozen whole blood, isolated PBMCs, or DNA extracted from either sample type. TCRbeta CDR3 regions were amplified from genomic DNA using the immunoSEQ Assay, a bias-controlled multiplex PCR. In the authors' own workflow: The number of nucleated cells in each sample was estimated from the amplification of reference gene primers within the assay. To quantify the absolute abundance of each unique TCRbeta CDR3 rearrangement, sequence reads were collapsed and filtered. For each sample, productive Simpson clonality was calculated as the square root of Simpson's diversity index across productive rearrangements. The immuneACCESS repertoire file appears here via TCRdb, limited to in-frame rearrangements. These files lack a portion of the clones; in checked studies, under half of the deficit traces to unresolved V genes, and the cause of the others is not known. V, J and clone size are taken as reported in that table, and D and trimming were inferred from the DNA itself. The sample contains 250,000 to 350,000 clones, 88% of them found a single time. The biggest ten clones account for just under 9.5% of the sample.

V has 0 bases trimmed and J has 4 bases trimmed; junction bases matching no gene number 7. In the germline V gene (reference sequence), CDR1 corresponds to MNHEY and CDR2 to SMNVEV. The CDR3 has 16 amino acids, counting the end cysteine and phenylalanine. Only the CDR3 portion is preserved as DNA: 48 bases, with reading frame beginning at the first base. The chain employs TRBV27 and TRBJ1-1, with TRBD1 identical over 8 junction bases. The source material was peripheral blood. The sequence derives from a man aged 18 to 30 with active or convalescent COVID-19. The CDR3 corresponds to CASSLSGQGVSTEAFF. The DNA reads TGTGCCAGCAGTTTATCAGGACAGGGAGTTTCCACTGAAGCTTTCTTT.